This TCR beta chain was identified during a study of shared clonotypes between healthy human individuals. In the case of this clone: As yet, its antigen is unknown.

Regarding the study as a whole: Sorted-subset sequencing was shown by rarefaction to be incomplete despite large depth. Generation probabilities of non-shared clonotypes were lower (relative to those shared by all four donors). Specimens sampled were limited to blood, with tissue repertoires likely differing.

Assay used: immunoSEQ multiplex PCR; TCRdb lists only in-frame clones, some missing. The table has approximately 1.1 million clones, 70% to 80% seen once. The CDR3 sequence is 15 residues long. Deletions cut 2 bases from V and 6 bases from J, with 17 bases between. The germline CDR1 and CDR2 sequences are SNHLY and FYNNEI. This chain connects TRBV2 to TRBJ2-7, with a tentative D call TRBD1 (5 bases). Sequencing input: memory CD4+ T cells from PBMCs. As for subset: CD45RA-negative fraction. The TCR sequence derives from a man younger than 30 in good health. Some clones in this sample may be carry-over from other donors' samples. The CDR3 region has the DNA TGTGCCAGCAGTGAAAGGGGCCAAAAAGGTACCGAGCAGTACTTC. Protein sequence: CASSERGQKGTEQYF.